Below, one T cell receptor (beta chain) is given with its context. The antigen remains unidentified. The repertoire was sequenced with immunoSEQ multiplex PCR; TCRdb's copy has only in-frame clones and lacks some. The table has roughly 1,600,000 clones, 98% to 99% seen once. The CDR3 extends over 16 amino acids. The germline gives CDR1 LGHNA, CDR2 YSLEER. Trimming took 0 bases from V and 6 from J, leaving 14 bases between them. This entry comes from a study of shared clonotypes between healthy human individuals. Study details: A donor's plate count was three for CD4 naive and three for CD4 memory; CD8 naive had two and CD8 memory one.

Notes on the study in general: Genetic and exposure-history diversity was limited by the small donor number.

This chain connects TRBV4-3 to TRBJ2-2; maybe TRBD2 (6 bases). The receptor comes from a man under 40 in good health. Sequenced: naive CD4+ T cells sorted from blood. Subset meaning: CD45RA+ positively selected. CDR3 residues: CASSQDPGAFAGELFF. The CDR3 coding sequence is TGCGCCAGCAGCCAAGATCCGGGAGCCTTCGCCGGGGAGCTGTTTTTT.